Following are 8 T cell receptor beta chains from one sample sequenced in a study of blood T cells in healthy people across ages. Primed by a sample-barcoded 5' primer and a J-beta primer mix, a second PCR proceeded for 7 to 11 cycles. TCRdb redid the calling of the 5' RACE reads with MiXCR, one entry per CDR3 protein. This sample has about 780,000 distinct CDR3 sequences, with around half found just once. Sequenced sample: blood. These receptors were obtained from an older man in good health.

The chain recombines TRBV6-1 with TRBJ2-7; a possible D gene is TRBD2 (6 bases). This CDR3 has 15 residues. The germline V gene encodes CDR1 MNHNS and CDR2 SASEGT. Trimming took off 2 bases at V and 0 bases at J, with 11 bases between the two ends. CDR3 bases: TGTGCCAGCAGTGAATCAAGCGGGCTCTCCTACGAGCAGTACTTC. Residues: CASSESSGLSYEQYF.

V usage is TRBV27 and J usage is TRBJ1-2; D unresolved. Trimming pared 6 bases from V and 4 bases from J, leaving 15 bases between. CDR3 length: 14 amino acids. Per the germline V gene, CDR1 is MNHEY and CDR2 is SMNVEV (reference sequence). The CDR3 sequence: CASRVGRDGYGYTF. DNA for the CDR3: TGTGCCAGCAGAGTTGGAAGAGATGGCTATGGCTACACCTTC.

About this clonotype: A much larger clone lies one base from this, so it may be a read error. The V call is TRBV4-3, the J call TRBJ2-7, with D perhaps matching TRBD1 or TRBD2 (5 bases each). Trimming shortened V by 0 bases and J by 5 bases, and 14 bases separated the two germline ends. Germline CDR1 is LGHNA and CDR2 is YSLEER. The CDR3 consists of 15 residues. CDR3: CASSQDGTSTHEQYF. The CDR3 region has the DNA TGCGCCAGCAGCCAAGACGGGACGTCCACCCACGAGCAGTACTTC.

This clonotype was observed a few times. V and J are TRBV18 and TRBJ2-3, with D maybe TRBD2 (6 bases). Germline CDR1 is KGHSH and CDR2 is LQKENI. The CDR3 totals 16 residues. The V and J ends lost 5 bases and 4 bases respectively, with 19 bases between them. The CDR3 DNA is TGTGCCAGCTCAAACCGGGACTTAACGTTTGCAGATACGCAGTATTTT. It specifies CASSNRDLTFADTQYF.

The chain recombines TRBV4-2 with TRBJ2-7; 7 nucleotides align to TRBD1. Germline trimming cut 4 bases from V and 2 bases from J; bases unmatched to any gene: 8. The germline CDR1 and CDR2 sequences are LGHNA and YNFKEQ. This CDR3 is built from 15 residues. In DNA form, the CDR3 reads TGTGCCAGCAGCCGACCGGGACAGCAACCCTACGAGCAGTACTTC. As protein: CASSRPGQQPYEQYF.

This clonotype was seen a few times. CDR3 DNA sequence: TGCGCCAGCGGGTTGGCGGGTGGAGAAGATACGCAGTATTTT. Protein sequence: CASGLAGGEDTQYF. The chain carries TRBV5-1 and TRBJ2-3; D may be TRBD2 (5 bases). The CDR3 loop spans 14 amino acids. Germline CDR1 SGHRS, CDR2 YFSETQ. V lost 7 bases and J 5 bases, leaving 17 bases between the germline ends.

V is TRBV24-1 and J is TRBJ2-1; the match to TRBD2 covers 11 bases. The J segment lost 9 bases and the V segment lost 3 bases, leaving 12 bases of the junction unmatched. Looked up from germline, CDR1 is KGHDR and CDR2 is SFDVKD. The CDR3 is made up of 17 amino acids. CDR3 DNA sequence: TGTGCCACCAGTGATGAAACTAGCGGGAGTTGGAGCGGTGAGCAGTTCTTC. Protein: CATSDETSGSWSGEQFF.

The genes are TRBV7-2 and TRBJ2-7; D is perhaps TRBD1 (6 bases). V was pared by 1 base and J by 4 bases, with 14 bases between. CDR1 and CDR2 from the germline V gene are SGHTA and FQGNSA. The CDR3 has 15 amino acids. Here the CDR3 DNA reads TGTGCCAGCAGCTTAGAACCCAGGGGCCCGTACGAGCAGTACTTC. Its protein product is CASSLEPRGPYEQYF.